Presented here are 5 T cell receptor beta chains from one specimen sequenced in a study of cytomegalovirus exposure and HLA in healthy donors. With 60 Vbeta and 13 Jbeta primers, the PCR was carried out. TCRdb's copy holds only in-frame clones and misses some; the assay was immunoSEQ multiplex PCR. The data show fewer than 80,000 clones, with about 80% seen just once and around 3% held by the top ten. Material for sequencing was PBMCs. All receptors derive from a man aged 18 to 29 in good health and CMV-seronegative.

The chain joins TRBV30 to TRBJ1-2, with TRBD1 as a possible D gene (5 bases). The germline V gene has CDR1 GTSNPN and CDR2 SVGIG (reference sequence). The CDR3 covers 14 residues. The germline V and J ends were trimmed by 3 bases and 3 bases, with 14 bases remaining between them. Written as DNA, the CDR3 is TGTGCCTGGAGCGCTCCTTGGGGGGACTATGGCTACACCTTC. As protein: CAWSAPWGDYGYTF.

This clone was observed a handful of times. The J gene is TRBJ2-2, the V gene TRBV7-9, with 8 bases identical to TRBD1. The CDR3 spans 16 residues. The V segment lost 5 bases and the J segment 0 bases; nucleotides outside the gene matches: 5. Germline CDR1 is SEHNR and CDR2 is FQNEAQ (reference sequence). CDR3 protein: CASSRYRGSNTGELFF. CDR3 bases: TGTGCCAGCAGCCGATACAGGGGGTCGAACACCGGGGAGCTGTTTTTT.

The J gene is TRBJ2-3, the V gene TRBV6-5; the match to TRBD2 covers 9 bases. Germline V gene lookup returns CDR1 MNHEY and CDR2 SVGAGI. With V trimmed by 4 bases and J by 1 base, 6 bases remained unmatched. The CDR3 totals 16 residues. This CDR3 is CASSLAASGGTDTQYF. The CDR3, as DNA: TGTGCCAGCAGTTTGGCGGCTAGCGGGGGCACAGATACGCAGTATTTT.

The CDR3 loop is CASSRQGRSYEQYF. CDR3 nucleotides: TGTGCCAGCAGCCGACAGGGGAGATCCTACGAGCAGTACTTC. The V gene is TRBV11-2, the J gene TRBJ2-5, with 8 bases identical to TRBD1. The end of the DNA is better explained by TRBJ2-7, so the J call may be wrong. This CDR3 comprises 14 residues. From germline, CDR1 is SGHAT and CDR2 FQNNGV.

CDR3 residues: CASSEAKRGMGNQPQHF. CDR3 in DNA: TGTGCCAGCAGTGAAGCCAAACGGGGAATGGGCAATCAGCCCCAGCATTTT. The chain joins TRBV6-1 to TRBJ1-5; D is undetermined. Trimming cost V 0 bases and J 2 bases, with 14 bases left between them. The CDR3 length is 17 residues. Germline CDR1 is MNHNS and CDR2 is SASEGT.